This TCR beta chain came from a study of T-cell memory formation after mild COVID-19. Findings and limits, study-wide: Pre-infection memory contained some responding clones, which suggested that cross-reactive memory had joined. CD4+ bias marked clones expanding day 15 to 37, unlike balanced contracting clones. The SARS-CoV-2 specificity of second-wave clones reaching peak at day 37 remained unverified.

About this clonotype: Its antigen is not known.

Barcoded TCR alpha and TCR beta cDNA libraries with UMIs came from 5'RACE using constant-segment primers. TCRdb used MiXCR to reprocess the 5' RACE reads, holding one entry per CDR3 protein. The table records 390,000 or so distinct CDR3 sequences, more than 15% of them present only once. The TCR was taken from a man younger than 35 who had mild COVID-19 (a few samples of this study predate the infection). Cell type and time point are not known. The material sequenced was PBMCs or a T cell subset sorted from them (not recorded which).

The CDR3 is CSVDRGVKETQYF. CDR3 sequence (DNA): TGCAGCGTTGACAGAGGGGTGAAGGAGACCCAGTACTTC. The V and J genes are TRBV29-1 and TRBJ2-5; D may be TRBD1 or TRBD2 (5 bases each). The V and J ends lost 3 bases and 5 bases respectively, with 13 bases between them. The germline V gene has CDR1 SQVTM and CDR2 ANQGSEA. The CDR3 runs 13 residues.